This entry describes one T cell receptor beta chain. This specimen belongs to a study of monozygotic twins with inflammatory bowel disease. CDR3 size: 14 residues. Germline values: CDR1 DFQATT, CDR2 SNEGSKA (reference sequence). TCR libraries each used roughly 3,500 ng of total RNA. TCRdb reanalyzed the 5' RACE reads, giving one entry per CDR3 protein sequence and no DNA. The sample totals 400,000 or so distinct CDR3 sequences. This sequence originates from a human donor with ulcerative colitis or Crohn's disease, or a healthy co-twin of an affected twin (not recorded which). The genes are TRBV20-1 and TRBJ2-3; TCRdb's assignment of TRBD1 cannot be checked, as there is no DNA. The specimen sequenced was blood. The CDR3 here is CSCRGPLGTDTQYF.